The rows below give T cell receptor beta chains drawn from one sample of a study of cytomegalovirus exposure and HLA in healthy donors. The table came from immunoSEQ multiplex PCR; TCRdb's copy has only in-frame clones and leaves some out. The table lists some 190,000 clones, about nine tenths of them singletons. Sequencing was done on a sample of PBMCs. The source of these receptors is a boy aged 2-9 years in good health and CMV-seronegative. CDR3s include the opening cysteine and the closing phenylalanine or tryptophan. The order of the fields is clone size, J gene, V gene, D gene, CDR3 protein, CDR3 DNA. D genes are given only for firm matches. For some rows the clone size is stated as once, few or many, or as a class when expanded; others skip it.

>-|TRBJ2-3|TRBV9|TRBD2
CASSVGSGGGGDTQYF
TGTGCCAGCAGCGTAGGCTCGGGCGGGGGTGGAGATACGCAGTATTTT
>few|TRBJ1-1|TRBV4-2|TRBD1
CASSQSGQGAPEAFF
TGTGCCAGCAGCCAATCGGGACAGGGGGCTCCTGAAGCTTTCTTT
>-|TRBJ1-1|TRBV2|-
CASSEFGFEAFF
TGTGCCAGCAGTGAATTCGGTTTTGAAGCTTTCTTT
>-|TRBJ2-1|TRBV4-2|TRBD2
CASSQVAGGLGEQFF
TGTGCCAGCAGCCAAGTCGCGGGGGGGCTTGGTGAGCAGTTCTTC
>-|TRBJ1-4|TRBV7-9|TRBD1
CSSHRGPNEKLFF
TGTTCCAGCCACAGGGGGCCAAATGAAAAACTGTTTTTT
>-|TRBJ2-5|TRBV27|TRBD2
CASSGGALGETQYF
TGTGCCAGTTCGGGGGGGGCACTGGGGGAGACCCAGTACTTC
>-|TRBJ1-2|TRBV7-2|-
CASSRSDSGYGYTF
TGTGCCAGCAGCCGATCGGACAGTGGCTATGGCTACACCTTC
>once|TRBJ2-1|TRBV28|-
CASNPGIPYNEQFF
TGTGCCAGCAATCCAGGGATCCCCTACAATGAGCAGTTCTTC
>-|TRBJ2-3|TRBV6-5|-
CASSYDRQGGTDTQYF
TGTGCCAGCAGTTACGATCGGCAGGGTGGCACAGATACGCAGTATTTT
>-|TRBJ1-1|TRBV27|-
CASSAQGGNTEAFF
TGTGCCAGCAGTGCACAGGGCGGAAACACTGAAGCTTTCTTT
>-|TRBJ2-3|TRBV7-8|-
CASSFEVLADTGKDTQYF
TGTGCCAGCAGCTTCGAGGTTTTGGCGGATACAGGCAAAGATACGCAGTATTTT
>-|TRBJ2-7|TRBV7-9|-
CALRSGSSREQYF
TGTGCCCTAAGGTCGGGTTCTTCGCGGGAGCAGTACTTC
>few|TRBJ1-3|TRBV7-9|-
CASSLGSPGNTIYF
TGTGCCAGCAGCTTAGGATCGCCGGGGAACACCATATATTTT
>-|TRBJ1-3|TRBV9|-
CASSVGGSHSGNTIYF
TGTGCCAGCAGCGTAGGAGGGTCCCACTCTGGAAACACCATATATTTT
>-|TRBJ1-1|TRBV5-1|-
CASSSRGSGMNTEAFF
TGCGCCAGCAGCTCCCGAGGTTCGGGAATGAACACTGAGGCTTTCTTT
>-|TRBJ2-2|TRBV30|-
CAWSPGNPNTGELFF
TGTGCCTGGAGTCCCGGGAACCCGAACACCGGGGAGCTGTTTTTT
>-|TRBJ2-1|TRBV7-3|TRBD2
CASSSTSGAYNEQFF
TGTGCCAGCAGCTCCACTAGCGGAGCTTACAATGAGCAGTTCTTC
>-|TRBJ1-1|TRBV19|-
CASTTPGTRTEAFF
TGTGCCAGTACTACACCAGGCACTCGCACTGAAGCTTTCTTT
>few|TRBJ1-1|TRBV6-5|TRBD1
CASSAGQGNEAFF
TGTGCCAGCAGTGCTGGACAGGGGAATGAAGCTTTCTTT
>-|TRBJ1-1|TRBV10-3|-
CAITEWGGGTEAFF
TGTGCCATCACTGAATGGGGAGGCGGCACTGAAGCTTTCTTT
>-|TRBJ2-7|TRBV27|-
CASSPTDSRDEQYF
TGTGCCAGCAGTCCGACCGACAGTCGGGACGAGCAGTACTTC
>-|TRBJ2-7|TRBV18|TRBD1
CASSPQGQGLREQYF
TGTGCCAGCTCACCACAGGGACAGGGTTTGCGCGAGCAGTACTTC
>-|TRBJ1-6|TRBV19|-
CASRVADSPLHF
TGTGCCAGCAGGGTAGCGGATTCACCCCTCCACTTT
>-|TRBJ2-3|TRBV29-1|-
CSVEVPFTDTQYF
TGCAGCGTTGAAGTTCCCTTCACAGATACGCAGTATTTT
>-|TRBJ1-5|TRBV12-1|-
CASITRPNGQPQHF
TGTGCCAGCATCACCAGGCCAAATGGGCAGCCCCAGCATTTT
>once|TRBJ1-2|TRBV7-9|-
CASSLGRDLTTRYGYTF
TGTGCCAGCAGCTTAGGCCGGGACTTGACCACCCGCTATGGCTACACCTTC
>once|TRBJ2-3|TRBV5-1|TRBD1
CASSLEGQGFGTDTQYF
TGCGCCAGCAGCTTGGAGGGACAGGGATTCGGCACAGATACGCAGTATTTC
>-|TRBJ1-1|TRBV11-2|-
CASSLVSVEAFF
TGTGCCAGCAGCTTAGTATCCGTTGAAGCTTTCTTT
>few|TRBJ1-2|TRBV19|-
CASGHGYTF
TGTGCCAGCGGTCATGGCTACACCTTC
>-|TRBJ2-7|TRBV2|-
CASSFGQGIEYEQYF
TGTGCCAGCAGTTTCGGACAAGGAATAGAATACGAGCAGTACTTC
>once|TRBJ2-2|TRBV5-1|TRBD2
CASNPGASGTGELFF
TGCGCCAGCAACCCTGGTGCTAGCGGCACCGGGGAGCTGTTTTTT